Below, 21 T cell receptor beta chains from the same sample are listed, as sequenced in a study of T cell changes during pregnancy in multiple sclerosis. TCRdb's copy holds only in-frame clones and misses some; the assay was immunoSEQ multiplex PCR. The sample records approximately 40,000 clones, approximately 90% being singletons. The sequencing used CD4+ T cells from peripheral blood mononuclear cells, collected in the first trimester of pregnancy. The receptors come from a female donor with multiple sclerosis, enrolled in a pregnancy study.

This sequence joins TRBV4-1 and TRBJ1-2; no definite D call. CDR1 and CDR2 (germline): MGHRA, YSYEKL. The CDR3 is 13 residues long. Trimming pared 2 bases from V and 2 bases from J, leaving 6 bases between. The CDR3 DNA is TGCGCCAGCAGCCAAACAGACAACTATGGCTACACCTTC. Translated, it gives CASSQTDNYGYTF.

The chain has TRBV15 and TRBJ2-3; D might be TRBD1 (6 bases). Germline assignment: CDR1 LNHNV and CDR2 YYDKDF (reference sequence). This CDR3 has 18 amino acids. V lost 0 bases and J 0 bases, leaving 16 bases between the germline ends. The CDR3 sequence is CATSREGTRGSSTDTQYF. CDR3 nucleotide sequence: TGTGCCACCAGCAGAGAGGGGACAAGGGGCTCTAGCACAGATACGCAGTATTTT.

This clone came up once. The chain uses TRBV6-4 and TRBJ1-4, with 8 bases identical to TRBD1. Per the germline V gene, CDR1 is MRHNA and CDR2 is SNTAGT. The CDR3 contains 14 residues. V shed 7 bases and J 7 bases; nucleotides not matched to a gene: 8. Here the CDR3 DNA reads TGTGCCAGCACACCGGGACAGGCCTCTGAAAAACTGTTTTTT. It is translated as CASTPGQASEKLFF.

The gene calls are TRBV2 and TRBJ2-5, with D possibly being TRBD2 (7 bases). V shed 7 bases and J shed 5 bases, with 17 bases lying between them. This CDR3 region has 14 residues. Germline loops: CDR1 SNHLY, CDR2 FYNNEI. The CDR3, as DNA: TGTGCCAGCAAGAGGGGGGGCCAGGGGGAGACCCAGTACTTC. It is translated as CASKRGGQGETQYF.

The chain combines TRBV11-2 with TRBJ1-1; 7 nucleotides match TRBD1. Trimming at V came to 5 bases and at J to 5 bases, leaving 11 bases not matched to a gene. CDR3 length: 15 residues. Per the germline V gene, CDR1 is SGHAT and CDR2 is FQNNGV. This CDR3 reads CASSAMNRGRTEAFF. The CDR3 DNA follows: TGTGCCAGCAGCGCCATGAACAGGGGTCGGACTGAAGCTTTCTTT.

As DNA, the CDR3 is TGTGCCAGCAGCCAGGACGGACTTCGCGAGCAGTTCTTC. It translates to CASSQDGLREQFF. The rearrangement links TRBV7-9 to TRBJ2-1; TRBD2 is a possible D gene (5 bases). The CDR3 is 13 residues long. The V gene's germline CDR1 is SEHNR and CDR2 FQNEAQ (reference sequence). Trimming removed 5 bases from V and 10 bases from J, with 15 bases in between.

The chain links TRBV6-1 to TRBJ1-1; no reliable D call. The CDR3 sequence is 13 residues long. V was pared by 5 bases and J by 1 base, with 8 bases between. Germline CDR1 reads MNHNS; CDR2 reads SASEGT. The CDR3 sequence is CASSQTRNTEAFF. The CDR3 DNA follows: TGTGCCAGCAGTCAGACAAGGAACACTGAAGCTTTCTTT.

This clone came up a few times. This chain joins TRBV29-1 and TRBJ1-1, with D unresolved. CDR3 length equals 12 residues. CDR1 and CDR2 (germline): SQVTM, ANQGSEA. V was pared by 4 bases and J by 4 bases, with 10 bases between. The CDR3 coding sequence is TGCAGCGTTGTGGGGAGACGCACTGAAGCTTTCTTT. It specifies CSVVGRRTEAFF.

The V call is TRBV7-9, the J call TRBJ2-6; TRBD1 agrees at 7 bases. The CDR3 has 19 residues. Per germline, CDR1 SEHNR and CDR2 FQNEAQ (reference sequence). V lost 1 base and J lost 0; bases outside the gene matches: 9. DNA for the CDR3: TGTGCCAGCAGCTTAGTCCAAGGGGGCCCAAGCTCTGGGGCCAACGTCCTGACTTTC. It yields the protein CASSLVQGGPSSGANVLTF.

The rearrangement joins TRBV10-3 to TRBJ1-2; perhaps TRBD1 as D (5 bases). V was clipped by 4 bases and J by 2 bases, with 17 bases between them. Germline-derived CDR1 and CDR2 are ENHRY and SYGVKD. The CDR3 runs to 16 residues. For the CDR3, the DNA is TGTGCCATCAGTGCAGGCCTACAGGTTTTGAACTATGGCTACACCTTC. Encoded protein: CAISAGLQVLNYGYTF.

This rearrangement joins TRBV11-2 to TRBJ1-1; D is undetermined. Germline V gene sequence: CDR1 SGHAT, CDR2 FQNNGV. Between the trimmed V and J ends, which lost 2 bases and 2 bases, there was a span of 9 bases. The CDR3 is 14 amino acids. CDR3 in DNA: TGTGCCAGCAGCTTATACGGGAAAAACACTGAAGCTTTCTTT. Amino acids: CASSLYGKNTEAFF.

This chain links TRBV10-3 with TRBJ2-1, with D possibly matching TRBD1 (6 bases). CDR3 length: 15 amino acids. Germline values: CDR1 ENHRY, CDR2 SYGVKD. The V and J ends lost 2 bases and 8 bases respectively, with 16 bases between them. The chain's CDR3 is CAISEGAQGAYEQFF. The CDR3, as DNA: TGTGCCATCAGTGAGGGTGCACAGGGAGCCTATGAGCAGTTCTTC.

The chain uses TRBV5-1 and TRBJ2-7, with D maybe TRBD1 (6 bases). This CDR3 comprises 14 residues. CDR1 and CDR2 from the germline V gene are SGHRS and YFSETQ. Trimming cost V 4 bases and J 4 bases, with 15 bases left between them. The DNA for the CDR3 is TGCGCCAGCAGCGCGACTGGGGGCCAATACGAGCAGTACTTC. Translation: CASSATGGQYEQYF.

This rearrangement joins TRBV9 to TRBJ1-1, with D uncertain. The CDR3 extends over 13 amino acids. V lost 6 bases, J lost 3 bases, and 12 bases lay in between. The V gene's germline CDR1 is SGDLS and CDR2 YYNGEE. The CDR3 DNA follows: TGTGCCAGCAACCGAGGGTGGGACACTGAAGCTTTCTTT. It translates to CASNRGWDTEAFF.

V is TRBV9 and J is TRBJ1-3; 7 bases match TRBD1. This CDR3 comprises 15 residues. Trimming took 3 bases from V and 0 from J; bases not matched to a gene: 3. Germline assignment: CDR1 SGDLS and CDR2 YYNGEE. DNA for the CDR3: TGTGCCAGCAGCGCGGGACAGTTCTCTGGAAACACCATATATTTT. Translation: CASSAGQFSGNTIYF.

The chain recombines TRBV5-6 with TRBJ2-3, with 7 bases lining up with TRBD2. J gave up 6 bases and V 2 bases, and 9 bases lay outside the gene matches. The CDR3 contains 15 residues. Per the germline V gene, CDR1 is SGHDT and CDR2 is YYEEEE. CDR3 residues: CASSLPGTKWDTQYF. CDR3 DNA: TGTGCCAGCAGCTTACCCGGGACTAAGTGGGATACGCAGTATTTT.

This chain joins TRBV29-1 and TRBJ2-3, with 9 bases identical to TRBD2. Germline CDR1 and CDR2: SQVTM and ANQGSEA. This CDR3 contains 16 residues. The trim removed 1 base at V and 3 bases at J, leaving 8 bases unmatched. CDR3 region: CSVEALAGARTDTQYF. In nucleotides, the CDR3 is TGCAGCGTTGAAGCCTTAGCGGGGGCCCGGACAGATACGCAGTATTTT.

J is TRBJ2-7 and V is TRBV27; 11 bases line up with TRBD2. Trimming cost V 4 bases and J 6 bases; bases outside gene matches: 8. The CDR3 runs 15 residues. Germline V gene sequence: CDR1 MNHEY, CDR2 SMNVEV (reference sequence). The CDR3 is CASSWDSGGAREQYF. In DNA, the CDR3 is TGTGCCAGCAGTTGGGATAGCGGGGGGGCCCGCGAGCAGTACTTC.

The table lists this clone with a count of one. The chain joins TRBV5-4 to TRBJ2-1; 12 bases align to TRBD2. Losses at the gene ends were 4 bases for V and 4 bases for J; bases not matched to a gene: 12. CDR1 SGHNT and CDR2 YYREEE come from the germline V gene (reference sequence). The CDR3 totals 18 residues. As DNA, the CDR3 is TGTGCCAGCAGCCGAATAAGTGGTGGACTAGCGGGATACAATGAGCAGTTCTTC. Translation: CASSRISGGLAGYNEQFF. Complete variable domain (other parts from reference TRBV5-4 and TRBJ2-1): ETGVTQSPTHLIKTRGQQVTLRCSSQSGHNTVSWYQQALGQGPQFIFQYYREEENGRGNFPPRFSGLQFPNYSSELNVNALELDDSALYLCASSRISGGLAGYNEQFFGPGTRLTVL.

Judged by abundance, this clone is medium-sized. The chain is built from TRBV5-1 and TRBJ1-2; no reliable D call. The CDR3 loop spans 15 amino acids. V was trimmed by 2 bases and J by 3 bases, leaving 14 bases between them. Per germline, CDR1 SGHRS and CDR2 YFSETQ. DNA of the CDR3: TGCGCCAGCAGCTTTGGAGGGAGCATCGACTATGGCTACACCTTC. Residues: CASSFGGSIDYGYTF.

The chain is built from TRBV19 and TRBJ2-5, with a possible D match to TRBD1 (6 bases). The germline CDR1 and CDR2 sequences are LNHDA and SQIVND (reference sequence). The CDR3 has 12 residues. Trimming stripped 5 bases from V and 5 bases from J, with 9 bases between. CDR3 coding DNA: TGTGCCAGTAGTCCAGGGGTGGAGACCCAGTACTTC. The encoded protein is CASSPGVETQYF. The full variable domain, rest sourced from reference TRBV19 and TRBJ2-5, is DGGITQSPKYLFRKEGQNVTLSCEQNLNHDAMYWYRQDPGQGLRLIYYSQIVNDFQKGDIAEGYSVSREKKESFPLTVTSAQKNPTAFYLCASSPGVETQYFGPGTRLLVL.